Listed below are T cell receptor beta chains from one sample, sequenced in a study of Graves' ophthalmopathy and Graves' hyperthyroidism. TCRdb itself ran the multiplex PCR reads through MiXCR, one entry per CDR3 protein. Here the sample spans about 550,000 distinct CDR3 sequences, about 35% being singletons. The sequencing input was peripheral blood or thyroid tissue (not recorded which). The receptors originated from an adult man with Graves' hyperthyroidism. The CDR3 runs from the conserved cysteine through the conserved F or W. A D gene is named only where the DNA matches it firmly. Some rows mark clone size as missing; the rest say once, few, many or name a class of expanded clone.

clone size: many
J gene: TRBJ1-5
D gene: TRBD1
V gene: TRBV25-1
CDR3 protein: CASSEYNGPGGRDQPQHF
CDR3 DNA: TGTGCCAGCAGTGAATATAATGGGCCAGGGGGCCGGGATCAGCCCCAGCATTTT

clone size: NA
J gene: TRBJ2-1
D gene: NA
V gene: TRBV29-1
CDR3 protein: CSVAGPYNEQFF
CDR3 DNA: TGCAGCGTTGCGGGACCTTACAATGAGCAGTTCTTC

clone size: NA
J gene: TRBJ2-7
D gene: NA
V gene: TRBV3-1
CDR3 protein: CASSPRSASYTYEQYF
CDR3 DNA: TGTGCCAGCAGCCCTCGCTCAGCGTCTTATACCTACGAGCAGTACTTC

clone size: few
J gene: TRBJ2-5
D gene: TRBD2
V gene: TRBV2
CDR3 protein: CASSFRLAGGPGQETQYF
CDR3 DNA: TGTGCCAGCAGTTTCCGACTAGCGGGAGGGCCGGGGCAAGAGACCCAGTACTTC

clone size: NA
J gene: TRBJ2-2
D gene: NA
V gene: TRBV2
CDR3 protein: CASRIGELFF
CDR3 DNA: TGTGCCAGCAGGATAGGGGAGCTGTTTTTT

clone size: once
J gene: TRBJ2-6
D gene: TRBD1
V gene: TRBV2
CDR3 protein: CASSEEVGWTGRGANVLTF
CDR3 DNA: TGTGCCAGCAGTGAAGAGGTCGGTTGGACAGGGAGAGGGGCCAACGTCCTGACTTTC

clone size: many
J gene: TRBJ1-2
D gene: TRBD1
V gene: TRBV12-3/TRBV12-4
CDR3 protein: CASRTGTGIYGYTF
CDR3 DNA: TGTGCCAGCAGGACCGGGACAGGGATCTATGGCTACACCTTC

clone size: many
J gene: TRBJ2-5
D gene: NA
V gene: TRBV30
CDR3 protein: CAWRQGKKTQYF
CDR3 DNA: TGTGCCTGGAGACAAGGCAAAAAGACCCAGTACTTC

clone size: many
J gene: TRBJ1-3
D gene: NA
V gene: TRBV6-5
CDR3 protein: CASRLTAISGNTIYF
CDR3 DNA: TGTGCCAGCAGGTTGACAGCGATCTCTGGAAACACCATATATTTT

clone size: many
J gene: TRBJ1-6
D gene: TRBD1
V gene: TRBV19
CDR3 protein: CASSPRTGRQSPLHF
CDR3 DNA: TGTGCCAGTAGCCCACGGACAGGGAGACAATCACCCCTCCACTTT

clone size: many
J gene: TRBJ1-1
D gene: NA
V gene: TRBV20-1
CDR3 protein: CSAELRDPAFF
CDR3 DNA: TGCAGTGCCGAGTTAAGGGATCCAGCTTTCTTT

clone size: many
J gene: TRBJ1-1
D gene: NA
V gene: TRBV7-9
CDR3 protein: CASSQSKAGTEAFF
CDR3 DNA: TGTGCCAGCAGCCAATCCAAAGCGGGCACTGAAGCTTTCTTT

clone size: NA
J gene: TRBJ2-5
D gene: TRBD1
V gene: TRBV15
CDR3 protein: CATSRQGATWQPQYF
CDR3 DNA: TGTGCCACCAGCAGACAGGGGGCCACGTGGCAGCCCCAGTACTTC

clone size: few
J gene: TRBJ1-1
D gene: NA
V gene: TRBV4-1
CDR3 protein: CASSQDQSLGNTEAFF
CDR3 DNA: TGCGCCAGCAGCCAAGATCAATCGCTGGGTAATACTGAAGCTTTCTTT

clone size: NA
J gene: TRBJ1-1
D gene: TRBD1
V gene: TRBV7-9
CDR3 protein: CASSFTGDGNTEAFF
CDR3 DNA: TGTGCCAGCAGCTTCACAGGGGATGGAAACACTGAAGCTTTCTTT

clone size: many
J gene: TRBJ1-5
D gene: NA
V gene: TRBV6-4
CDR3 protein: CASTTGRGTKQPQHF
CDR3 DNA: TGTGCCAGCACTACCGGACGAGGGACGAAGCAGCCCCAGCATTTT

clone size: many
J gene: TRBJ2-7
D gene: NA
V gene: TRBV5-1
CDR3 protein: CASSRTASYEQYF
CDR3 DNA: TGCGCCAGCAGCAGGACAGCCTCCTACGAGCAGTACTTC

clone size: few
J gene: TRBJ1-4
D gene: NA
V gene: TRBV6-6
CDR3 protein: CASSYSTGREKLFF
CDR3 DNA: TGTGCCAGCAGTTACTCGACGGGGAGGGAAAAACTGTTTTTT

clone size: NA
J gene: TRBJ2-5
D gene: TRBD2
V gene: TRBV4-2
CDR3 protein: CASNQGLAAYQETQYF
CDR3 DNA: TGTGCCAGCAACCAGGGACTAGCGGCGTACCAAGAGACCCAGTACTTC

clone size: many
J gene: TRBJ2-7
D gene: NA
V gene: TRBV6-5
CDR3 protein: CASSYGGREDEQYF
CDR3 DNA: TGTGCCAGCAGTTACGGGGGAAGAGAGGACGAGCAGTACTTC

clone size: many
J gene: TRBJ2-5
D gene: NA
V gene: TRBV7-9
CDR3 protein: CASSLRVLADRQETQYF
CDR3 DNA: TGTGCCAGCAGCTTACGGGTATTAGCGGACAGACAAGAGACCCAGTACTTC

clone size: few
J gene: TRBJ2-5
D gene: TRBD2
V gene: TRBV20-1
CDR3 protein: CSAQGLAKETQYF
CDR3 DNA: TGCAGTGCGCAGGGACTAGCGAAAGAGACCCAGTACTTC

clone size: few
J gene: TRBJ2-5
D gene: TRBD1
V gene: TRBV6-2/TRBV6-3
CDR3 protein: CASSNYRGRGTQYF
CDR3 DNA: TGTGCCAGCAGCAACTACAGGGGAAGAGGGACCCAGTACTTC

clone size: NA
J gene: TRBJ1-5
D gene: TRBD1
V gene: TRBV6-6
CDR3 protein: CASSSWDSRNQPQHF
CDR3 DNA: TGTGCCAGCAGTTCGTGGGACAGTCGCAATCAGCCCCAGCATTTT

clone size: many
J gene: TRBJ1-2
D gene: TRBD1
V gene: TRBV9
CDR3 protein: CASSEKTGGSNYGYTF
CDR3 DNA: TGTGCCAGCAGCGAAAAGACAGGGGGATCGAACTATGGCTACACCTTC

clone size: NA
J gene: TRBJ1-4
D gene: NA
V gene: TRBV25-1
CDR3 protein: CASSFYICSVRPASNEKLFF
CDR3 DNA: NA

clone size: many
J gene: TRBJ2-7
D gene: TRBD1
V gene: TRBV14
CDR3 protein: CASSQGTGRYEQYF
CDR3 DNA: TGTGCCAGCAGCCAAGGGACAGGGAGGTACGAGCAGTACTTC

clone size: many
J gene: TRBJ2-5
D gene: NA
V gene: TRBV7-9
CDR3 protein: CASSLSSQRDQETQYF
CDR3 DNA: TGTGCCAGCAGCTTATCGTCCCAGCGGGACCAAGAGACCCAGTACTTC

clone size: few
J gene: TRBJ2-3
D gene: TRBD1
V gene: TRBV7-6
CDR3 protein: CASSLGTGSRADTQYF
CDR3 DNA: TGTGCCAGCAGCTTAGGGACAGGGTCACGGGCAGATACGCAGTATTTT

clone size: NA
J gene: TRBJ1-1
D gene: TRBD1
V gene: TRBV28
CDR3 protein: CASSLGDRVNTEAFF
CDR3 DNA: TGTGCCAGCAGTTTGGGGGACAGGGTGAACACTGAAGCTTTCTTT

clone size: NA
J gene: TRBJ1-1
D gene: NA
V gene: TRBV5-1
CDR3 protein: CANSLAGRNTEAFF
CDR3 DNA: TGCGCCAACAGCTTGGCGGGGAGGAACACTGAAGCTTTCTTT

clone size: many
J gene: TRBJ1-4
D gene: NA
V gene: TRBV2
CDR3 protein: CAASNHTTNEKLFF
CDR3 DNA: TGTGCCGCTAGCAACCATACAACTAATGAAAAACTGTTTTTT

clone size: NA
J gene: TRBJ1-6
D gene: NA
V gene: TRBV7-9
CDR3 protein: CASSLNTGEANSPLHF
CDR3 DNA: TGTGCCAGCAGCTTAAACACCGGGGAGGCGAATTCACCCCTCCACTTT

clone size: many
J gene: TRBJ2-5
D gene: NA
V gene: TRBV11-2
CDR3 protein: CASSPSDLQGRFQYF
CDR3 DNA: TGTGCCAGCAGCCCGTCTGACCTACAGGGGAGGTTCCAGTACTTC

clone size: NA
J gene: TRBJ1-2
D gene: TRBD1
V gene: TRBV7-9
CDR3 protein: CASSLYQGDSNYGYTF
CDR3 DNA: TGTGCCAGCAGCTTATATCAAGGGGACAGTAACTATGGCTACACCTTC

clone size: NA
J gene: TRBJ1-1
D gene: TRBD1
V gene: TRBV29-1
CDR3 protein: CSVGQGGNTEAFF
CDR3 DNA: TGCAGCGTTGGACAGGGTGGGAACACTGAAGCTTTCTTT

clone size: few
J gene: TRBJ1-1
D gene: NA
V gene: TRBV5-8
CDR3 protein: CASSLDGVSEAFF
CDR3 DNA: TGTGCCAGCAGCTTGGATGGGGTCTCTGAAGCTTTCTTT

clone size: NA
J gene: TRBJ1-2
D gene: NA
V gene: TRBV2
CDR3 protein: CASEGTGNTF
CDR3 DNA: TGTGCCAGCGAGGGAACTGGAAACACCTTC

clone size: few
J gene: TRBJ1-3
D gene: NA
V gene: TRBV7-9
CDR3 protein: CASSYTGIGNTIYF
CDR3 DNA: TGTGCCAGCAGCTATACAGGGATCGGAAACACCATATATTTT

clone size: NA
J gene: TRBJ1-5
D gene: NA
V gene: TRBV3-1
CDR3 protein: CASSQRGGGQPRHF
CDR3 DNA: TGTGCCAGCAGCCAACGGGGAGGAGGGCAGCCCCGGCATTTT

clone size: once
J gene: TRBJ2-6
D gene: NA
V gene: TRBV24-1
CDR3 protein: CATSESRAYGANVLTF
CDR3 DNA: TGTGCCACCAGTGAATCCAGGGCATACGGGGCCAACGTCCTGACTTTC